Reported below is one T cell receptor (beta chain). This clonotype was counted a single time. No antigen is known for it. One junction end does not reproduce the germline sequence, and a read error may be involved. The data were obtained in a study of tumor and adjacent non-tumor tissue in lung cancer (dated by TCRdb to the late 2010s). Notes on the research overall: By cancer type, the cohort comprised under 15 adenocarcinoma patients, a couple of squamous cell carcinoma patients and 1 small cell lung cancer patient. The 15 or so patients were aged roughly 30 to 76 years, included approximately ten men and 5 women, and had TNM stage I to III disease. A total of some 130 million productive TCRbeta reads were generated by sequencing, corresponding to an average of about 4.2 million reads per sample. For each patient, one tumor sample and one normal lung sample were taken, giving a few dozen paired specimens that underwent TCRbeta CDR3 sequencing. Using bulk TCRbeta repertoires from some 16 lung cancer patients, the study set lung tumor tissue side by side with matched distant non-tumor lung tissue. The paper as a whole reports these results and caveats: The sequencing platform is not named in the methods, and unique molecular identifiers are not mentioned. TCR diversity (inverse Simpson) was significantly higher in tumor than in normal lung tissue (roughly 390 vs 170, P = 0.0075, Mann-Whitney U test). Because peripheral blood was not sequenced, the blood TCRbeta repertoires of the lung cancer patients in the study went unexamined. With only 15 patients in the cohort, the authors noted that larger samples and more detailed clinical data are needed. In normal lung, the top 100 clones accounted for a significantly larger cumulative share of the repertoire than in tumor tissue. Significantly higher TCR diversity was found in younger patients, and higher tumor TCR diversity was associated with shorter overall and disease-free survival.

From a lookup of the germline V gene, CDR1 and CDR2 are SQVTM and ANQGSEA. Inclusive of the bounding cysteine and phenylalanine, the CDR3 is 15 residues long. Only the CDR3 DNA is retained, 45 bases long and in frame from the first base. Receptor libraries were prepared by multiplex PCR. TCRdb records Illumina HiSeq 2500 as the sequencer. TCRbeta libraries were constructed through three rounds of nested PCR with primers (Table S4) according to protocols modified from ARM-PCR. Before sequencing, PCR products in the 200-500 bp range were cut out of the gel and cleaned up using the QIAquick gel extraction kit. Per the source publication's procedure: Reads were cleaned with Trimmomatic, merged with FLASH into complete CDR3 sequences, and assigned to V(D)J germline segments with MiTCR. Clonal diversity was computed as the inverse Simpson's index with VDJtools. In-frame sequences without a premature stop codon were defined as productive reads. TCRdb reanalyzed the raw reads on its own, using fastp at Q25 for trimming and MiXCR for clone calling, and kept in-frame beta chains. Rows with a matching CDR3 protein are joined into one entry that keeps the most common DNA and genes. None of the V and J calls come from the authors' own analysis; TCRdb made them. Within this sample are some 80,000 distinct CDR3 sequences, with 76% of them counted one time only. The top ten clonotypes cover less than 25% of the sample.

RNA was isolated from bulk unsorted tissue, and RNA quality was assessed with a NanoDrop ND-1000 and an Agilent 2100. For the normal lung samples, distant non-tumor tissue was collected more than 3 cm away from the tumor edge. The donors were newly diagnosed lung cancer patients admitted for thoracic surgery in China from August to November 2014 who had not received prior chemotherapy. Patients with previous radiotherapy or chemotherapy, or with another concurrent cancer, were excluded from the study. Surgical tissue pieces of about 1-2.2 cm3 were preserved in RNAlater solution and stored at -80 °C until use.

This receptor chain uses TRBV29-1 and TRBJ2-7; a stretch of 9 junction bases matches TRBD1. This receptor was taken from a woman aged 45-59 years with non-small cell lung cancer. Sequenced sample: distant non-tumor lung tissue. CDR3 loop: CSVVLSDRGSYERYF. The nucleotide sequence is TGCAGCGTTGTATTGTCGGACAGGGGATCCTACGAGCGGTACTTC.